A selection of T cell receptor beta chains follows, all from one sample in a study of T cells in Graves' hyperthyroidism and ophthalmopathy. One entry per CDR3 protein results from TCRdb running MiXCR on the multiplex PCR reads. The sample has approximately 530,000 distinct CDR3 sequences; 15% to 20% are singletons. The material sequenced was blood. These receptors were collected from a man aged 35-49 years with Graves' ophthalmopathy. Each CDR3 is given without its conserved first and last residue. A D gene is named only where the DNA matches it firmly.

D gene,V gene,CDR3 protein
.,TRBV6-2/TRBV6-3,ASRRDIGLPAKNIQY
.,TRBV9,ASSVFSSSEQY
.,TRBV5-6,ASSLSVDPEAF
.,TRBV28,ATSAGREQF
TRBD1,TRBV19,ASSIMQGGTEAF
.,TRBV4-3,ASSQGSGPRLKETQY
.,TRBV2,ASSAHYGYT
.,TRBV4-2,ASSRDDYEQY
.,TRBV5-6,ASSLSGQRNEKLF
.,TRBV2,ASSDVRVNTEAF
TRBD2,TRBV9,ASSVGARLAVNEQF
.,TRBV18,ASSPRDSWGDEQF
TRBD1,TRBV7-8,ASSQGQYTEAF
.,TRBV2,ASSRGLRGADTQY
.,TRBV11-2,ASSAIGSTDTQY
.,TRBV20-1,SAPLGGRRAETQY
.,TRBV2,ASSVAGGNQPQH
.,TRBV19,ASSMAGDYGYT
.,TRBV12-3/TRBV12-4,ASRPVAGYTGELL
.,TRBV29-1,SVEGGLPEDEQF
.,TRBV11-3,ASSSPLHSNEQF
.,TRBV20-1,SARRDFYNEQF
.,TRBV20-1,SARSIGASEETQY
TRBD2,TRBV12-3/TRBV12-4,ASSPLPSGGLYGQY
TRBD1,TRBV30,AWSVRGGQSSGNTIY
.,TRBV12-3/TRBV12-4,ASSLWGRRAGETQY
TRBD2,TRBV28,ASTTLAGYYEQY
.,TRBV28,ASSWSLSTRDTQY
TRBD1,TRBV12-3/TRBV12-4,ASSLGQGNGNTEAF
.,TRBV20-1,SARMGGGTSYEQY
TRBD1,TRBV18,ASSPGQGNNQPQH
.,TRBV20-1,SARSLSSYNSPLH
TRBD2,TRBV18,ASSPSGSGGARDTQY
.,TRBV11-2,ASRSTVSNSPLH
TRBD1,TRBV20-1,SARDSDRVNTEAF
TRBD2,TRBV7-3,ASSLGLAEDTQY
TRBD1,TRBV27,ASSSGTGPSGNTIY
.,TRBV27,ASSLWGRDDGDEKLF
.,TRBV10-3,AISDPGGLGSGANVLT
.,TRBV13,ASSPNGLPTGSYEQY
.,TRBV3-1,ASSQATNTEAF
.,TRBV12-3/TRBV12-4,ASRRQEGNQPQH
.,TRBV19,ASSIGRPTGELF
TRBD1,TRBV5-6,ASSPTGESGANVLT
TRBD2,TRBV11-2,ASSLDGLAGGGAQY
TRBD1,TRBV13,ASSLLTGGNYGYT